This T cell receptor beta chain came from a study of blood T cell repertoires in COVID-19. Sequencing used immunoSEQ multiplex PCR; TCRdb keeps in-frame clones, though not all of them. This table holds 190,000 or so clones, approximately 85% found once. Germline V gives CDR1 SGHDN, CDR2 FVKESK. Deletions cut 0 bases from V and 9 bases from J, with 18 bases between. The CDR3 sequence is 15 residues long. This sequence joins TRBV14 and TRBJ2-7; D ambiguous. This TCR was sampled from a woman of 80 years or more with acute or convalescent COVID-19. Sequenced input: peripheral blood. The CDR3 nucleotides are TGTGCCAGCAGCCAAGATACCGGTACCGCCCACGGGCAGTACTTC. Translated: CASSQDTGTAHGQYF.